The text below deals with one T cell receptor beta chain. The source of the sample is a study of blood T cell repertoires in COVID-19. Study background: Researchers got acute and convalescent COVID-19 samples from the United States, Italy and Spain. Sources were T cells, B-cell-depleted T cells, or PBMCs; the material itself was cDNA or gDNA.

This CDR3 is built from 18 residues. J lost 0 bases, V lost 4 bases, and 6 bases had no gene match. The germline gives CDR1 SGHRS, CDR2 YFSETQ. Original processing methods: Amplified reference gene primers provided the basis for estimating nucleated cell counts. Sequencing used immunoSEQ multiplex PCR; TCRdb keeps in-frame clones, though not all of them. That table supplies the V and J calls and clone size; D and trimming were determined from the DNA. Counted here are 89,000 or so clones, roughly 90% occurring once; the ten biggest clones make up around 2.9%. The clonotype comes from a man aged 50-59 years with COVID-19, enrolled during active disease. V usage is TRBV5-1 and J usage is TRBJ2-2; 13 nucleotides agree with TRBD2. Specimen: peripheral blood. CDR3 in amino acids: CASSLGLAGRANTGELFF. Here the CDR3 DNA reads TGCGCCAGCAGCCTGGGACTAGCGGGGAGAGCGAACACCGGGGAGCTGTTTTTT.